These T cell receptor beta chains were read from a single sample in a study of shared clonotypes between healthy human individuals. Here immunoSEQ multiplex PCR was the method, and the copy in TCRdb shows in-frame clones only, minus some. The table lists 2,100,000 or so clones, nearly 97% of them singletons. Specimen: naive CD4+ T cells sorted from blood. The receptors shown here come from a man aged 18 to 30 in good health. Both conserved end residues are part of each CDR3. A D gene is named only where the DNA matches it firmly. Not all rows give a size; the values are once, few, many and, for expanded clones, a class.

abundance	v_gene	d_gene	j_gene	CDR3nt	CDR3aa
.	TRBV6-5	.	TRBJ2-5	TGTGCCAGCAGCCGAGCCGAAGAGACCCAGTACTTC	CASSRAEETQYF
.	TRBV1	.	TRBJ2-7	TGCACCAGCAGCCAAGATCGGAATAGCGGGACCAAATTAATGACCTACGAGCAGTACTTC	CTSSQDRNSGTKLMTYEQYF
.	TRBV28	.	TRBJ2-7	TGTGCCAGCAGTTTAGAGAGTAGGTCCGAGCAGTACTTC	CASSLESRSEQYF
.	TRBV7-2	TRBD2	TRBJ2-2	TGTGCCAGCAGCTTAATCGGGACTAGTTACGGGGAGCTGTTTTTT	CASSLIGTSYGELFF
.	TRBV7-2	.	TRBJ1-5	TGTGCCAGCAGCTTATTCCAAGGTACCGGCAATCAGCCCCAGCATTTT	CASSLFQGTGNQPQHF
once	TRBV7-9	.	TRBJ1-1	TGTGCCAGCAGCGCATTGGGCAGGGGCTACACTGAAGCTTTCTTT	CASSALGRGYTEAFF
.	TRBV4-1	.	TRBJ2-3	TGCGCCAGCAGCCAAGGGCCCGGGCAGGGAATAGATACGCAGTATTTT	CASSQGPGQGIDTQYF
.	TRBV4-1	TRBD2	TRBJ2-7	TGCGCCAGCAGCCAAGACGCGACGGGAGGGCCTAGTCCGCAGTACTTC	CASSQDATGGPSPQYF
.	TRBV6-6	TRBD1	TRBJ2-7	TGTGCCAGCAGGGAGGGGACAGGGACCTACGAGCAGTACTTC	CASREGTGTYEQYF
.	TRBV10-1	.	TRBJ1-3	TGCGCCAGCAGTAAAAGGAATGGAAACACCATATATTTT	CASSKRNGNTIYF
.	TRBV18	TRBD1	TRBJ2-1	TGTGCCAGCTCACCGCCGTTGACAGGGGGGAAGAATGAGCAGTTCTTC	CASSPPLTGGKNEQFF
.	TRBV7-2	TRBD1	TRBJ2-7	TGTGCCAGCAGCTTATCAACAGGGGTAGTCTACGAGCAGTACTTC	CASSLSTGVVYEQYF
.	TRBV27	.	TRBJ1-4	TGTGCCAGCAGCTCGTTCACTTTGGGTGAAGAAAAACTGTTTTTT	CASSSFTLGEEKLFF
.	TRBV6-1	.	TRBJ2-3	TGTGCCAGCAGTGAAATGGGTTTCAGCACAGATACGCAGTATTTT	CASSEMGFSTDTQYF
.	TRBV30	.	TRBJ2-5	TGTGCCTGGAGTGTAATTCTAGCCCAAGAGACCCAGTACTTC	CAWSVILAQETQYF
.	TRBV5-1	.	TRBJ2-1	TGCGCCAGCAGCTTGGTCGGTCAAGGGAATTACAATGAGCAGTTCTTC	CASSLVGQGNYNEQFF
.	TRBV30	.	TRBJ1-5	TGTGCCTTGGACGGGAGTGGGAGCAATCAGCCCCAGCATTTT	CALDGSGSNQPQHF
.	TRBV18	TRBD1	TRBJ2-3	TGTGCCAGCTCACCTCAAGGGACCAGGGGGAACACAGATACGCAGTATTTT	CASSPQGTRGNTDTQYF
.	TRBV21-1	.	TRBJ2-7	TGTGCCAGCCCGAAGGGCAGGTCACTATACGAGCAGTACTTC	CASPKGRSLYEQYF
.	TRBV30	.	TRBJ2-3	TGTGCCTGGAGTGGTCAAAAGGGGAAACTTAGCACAGATACGCAGTATTTT	CAWSGQKGKLSTDTQYF
once	TRBV28	TRBD2	TRBJ2-1	TGTGCCAGCAGTTTATGGGCGGGGGGGAACGACAATGAGCAGTTCTTC	CASSLWAGGNDNEQFF
.	TRBV28	.	TRBJ1-1	TGTGCCAGCAGTCCGAGCGGACGGAAGAACACTGAAGCTTTCTTT	CASSPSGRKNTEAFF
.	TRBV4-2	TRBD1	TRBJ2-7	TGTGCCAGCAGCCAAGGGACAGGGTTCGAGGACGAGCAGTACTTC	CASSQGTGFEDEQYF
.	TRBV28	TRBD1	TRBJ2-2	TGTGCCAGCAGTAGACAGGGTAGGACCGGGGAGCTGTTTTTT	CASSRQGRTGELFF
.	TRBV2	.	TRBJ1-1	TGTGCCAGCACGAGGGGAAATATGAACACTGAAGCTTTCTTT	CASTRGNMNTEAFF
once	TRBV15	.	TRBJ2-3	TGTGCCACCAGCAGAGCAGGGGGCGGGGGGACAGATACGCAGTATTTT	CATSRAGGGGTDTQYF
.	TRBV6-1	.	TRBJ2-7	TGTGCCAGCAGTGGGGGTGGCACTCGCTACGAGCAGTACTTC	CASSGGGTRYEQYF
.	TRBV11-3	TRBD1	TRBJ2-2	TGTGCCAGCAGCGCGAGACAGGGGGTAACGGCCGGGGAGCTGTTTTTT	CASSARQGVTAGELFF
.	TRBV19	.	TRBJ1-2	TGTGCCAGTAGTATAGGTTCACGTCGAGCTAACTATGGCTACACCTTC	CASSIGSRRANYGYTF
.	TRBV5-6	TRBD2	TRBJ2-2	TGTGCCAGCAGCTTATCTCTAGCGGGACCCTCCGGCGGGGAGCTGTTTTTT	CASSLSLAGPSGGELFF
.	TRBV15	TRBD2	TRBJ2-1	TGTGCCACCAGCGGGGCATGGGGGACTAGCGGGGGATCCTACAATGAGCAGTTCTTC	CATSGAWGTSGGSYNEQFF
.	TRBV18	TRBD1	TRBJ1-2	TGTGCCAGCTCACCAGCTGGACAGGGGGTATATGGCTACACCTTC	CASSPAGQGVYGYTF
.	TRBV30	.	TRBJ1-3	TGTGCCTGGAGCGGGGAAATCTCTGGAAACACCATATATTTT	CAWSGEISGNTIYF
.	TRBV7-3	.	TRBJ2-2	TGTGCCAGCACCTCCTATGGTCCCCTAAGACCCGGGGAGCTGTTTTTT	CASTSYGPLRPGELFF
.	TRBV18	.	TRBJ2-6	TGTGCCAGCTCACCTCAGGCCTCTGGGGCCAACGTCCTGACTTTC	CASSPQASGANVLTF
.	TRBV5-1	.	TRBJ2-7	TGCGCCAGCAGCTTGGTTGAGGCGGGATCCTACGAGCAGTACTTC	CASSLVEAGSYEQYF
few	TRBV27	.	TRBJ1-5	TGTGCCAGCAGTCCCCGACAGCCCCAGCCCCAGCATTTT	CASSPRQPQPQHF